One and the same sample provided the 9 T cell receptor beta chains below, sequenced in a study of shared clonotypes between healthy human individuals (dated by TCRdb to 2019 to 2021). CD8 naive samples consisted of CD45RO-negative cells that were positively selected for CCR7, yielding a CD45RA+CCR7+ population without TemRA cells. Library prep was done by the immunoSEQ multiplex PCR assay. Here the immuneACCESS table is served through TCRdb, limited to in-frame sequences with V and J called. Missing clones are a known gap in these copies; in checked studies unresolved V genes cover under half, and the rest lacks a known reason. For this sample the table gives roughly 2.1 million clones, of which 90% to 95% were detected only once. The ten largest clones represent more than 1.5% of the sample. The sequencing input was naive CD8+ T cells from PBMCs. This specimen's cell subset or site label, interpreted: CD45RA+CCR7+. The source is a man aged 18 to 35 in good health. Some clones in this sample may be carry-over from other donors' samples.

The gene calls are TRBV27 and TRBJ2-1; the match to TRBD1 covers 9 bases. Germline CDR1 MNHEY, CDR2 SMNVEV (reference sequence). Trimming took 3 bases from V and 5 from J; bases not matched to a gene: 5. The CDR3 runs 15 residues. CDR3 DNA: TGTGCCAGCAGTTTTCGGGACAGGGTCCACAATGAGCAGTTCTTC. Translation: CASSFRDRVHNEQFF.

The chain is built from TRBV7-9 and TRBJ2-7; TRBD2 might be the D (6 bases). In germline, CDR1 is SEHNR, CDR2 FQNEAQ (reference sequence). This CDR3 region has 12 residues. Trimming shortened V by 9 bases and J by 3 bases, and 12 bases separated the two germline ends. The CDR3 coding sequence is TGTGCCAGTGCCGGGGACTTCTACGAGCAGTACTTC. This translates into CASAGDFYEQYF.

The genes are TRBV27 and TRBJ1-4, with a tentative D call TRBD1 (5 bases). CDR1 and CDR2 from the germline V gene are MNHEY and SMNVEV (reference sequence). The CDR3 runs to 16 residues. V was pared by 2 bases and J by 8 bases, with 18 bases between. The CDR3 region has the DNA TGTGCCAGCAGTTTAATCTGGGACCCAAGGGAGGAAAAACTGTTTTTT. Encoded protein: CASSLIWDPREEKLFF.

The genes are TRBV11-1 and TRBJ2-7; 7 nucleotides agree with TRBD1. The CDR3 is 16 residues long. The germline CDR1 and CDR2 sequences are SGHAT and FQDESV (reference sequence). The trim removed 5 bases at V and 0 bases at J, leaving 10 bases unmatched. CDR3 DNA sequence: TGTGCCAGCAGCCCTCGGACAGGATTCCCCTCCTACGAGCAGTACTTC. It translates to CASSPRTGFPSYEQYF.

J is TRBJ2-5 and V is TRBV4-1, with 8 positions matching TRBD1. With 1 base clipped from V and 3 bases from J, the junction kept 1 base outside the gene matches. This CDR3 is 14 amino acids long. The germline gives CDR1 MGHRA, CDR2 YSYEKL. The chain's CDR3 is CASSQGGQEETQYF. The CDR3 bases are TGCGCCAGCAGCCAAGGGGGACAGGAAGAGACCCAGTACTTC.

V and J are TRBV19 and TRBJ1-1; D is unresolved. V gave up 5 bases and J gave up 0 bases, with 13 bases separating them. The CDR3 runs 15 residues. Germline assignment: CDR1 LNHDA and CDR2 SQIVND (reference sequence). As DNA, the CDR3 is TGTGCCAGTAGTCACACCGGTACCGTGAACACTGAAGCTTTCTTT. Its protein product is CASSHTGTVNTEAFF.

This chain uses TRBV19 with TRBJ1-1; possible D gene TRBD1, 6 bases. The CDR3 covers 18 residues. With 4 bases removed from V and 3 bases from J, the gap between germline ends came to 24 bases. Per the germline V gene, CDR1 is LNHDA and CDR2 is SQIVND (reference sequence). The CDR3 coding sequence is TGTGCCAGTAGTAATACTTTCGGGTCGGGGGCTTCGGACACTGAAGCTTTCTTT. Encoded protein: CASSNTFGSGASDTEAFF.

The gene calls are TRBV18 and TRBJ1-3; D gene uncertain. The CDR3 covers 20 residues. Between the trimmed V and J ends, which lost 4 bases and 4 bases, there was a span of 29 bases. Germline V gives CDR1 KGHSH, CDR2 LQKENI. CDR3 sequence: CASSRIRISDPQSSGNTIYF. The CDR3 DNA sequence: TGTGCCAGCTCACGTATCCGGATTTCAGACCCCCAGTCAAGCGGAAACACCATATATTTT.

This clone was detected once. The chain joins TRBV28 to TRBJ1-4, with 8 nucleotides matching TRBD1. The CDR3 loop spans 13 amino acids. Trimming at V came to 8 bases and at J to 7 bases, leaving 6 bases not matched to a gene. CDR1 and CDR2 from the germline V gene are MDHEN and SYDVKM. The CDR3 loop is CASGGQGAEKLFF. The CDR3 DNA is TGTGCCAGCGGTGGGCAGGGGGCTGAAAAACTGTTTTTT.